This passage covers 30 T cell receptor beta chains from one sample sequenced in a study of blood T cells in healthy people across ages. The use of a sample-barcoded 5' primer and a J-beta primer mix characterized a second PCR of about 6 to 11 cycles. Using its own MiXCR run on the 5' RACE reads, TCRdb lists one record per CDR3 protein. Here the sample spans about 1.6 million distinct CDR3 sequences, around 35% being singletons. The specimen was blood. The receptors shown here come from a woman aged 25-40 years in good health.

On this clonotype: Mismatch with germline at one junction end may stem from a read error. This rearrangement joins TRBV5-1 to TRBJ2-7; D might be TRBD1 (5 bases). The germline V gene encodes CDR1 SGHRS and CDR2 YFSETQ. This CDR3 contains 13 residues. Here the CDR3 reads CANSIDSRDEQYF. For the CDR3, the DNA is TGCGCCAACAGCATCGACAGCCGGGACGAGCAGTACTTC.

The chain recombines TRBV2 with TRBJ2-5; D may be TRBD1 or TRBD2 (5 bases each). Per the germline V gene, CDR1 is SNHLY and CDR2 is FYNNEI. Trimming left V 3 bases short and J 6 bases short, with 11 bases between. The CDR3 is made up of 13 amino acids. In DNA, the CDR3 is TGTGCCAGCAGTGATGATGGGACGCAGACCCAGTACTTC. It codes for CASSDDGTQTQYF.

The table lists this clonotype with a few counts. The chain employs TRBV30 and TRBJ2-6, with D possibly matching TRBD2 (5 bases). This CDR3 is 17 amino acids long. The V end lost 3 bases, the J end lost 2 bases, and 17 bases lay between the germline ends. Germline-derived CDR1 and CDR2 are GTSNPN and SVGIG (reference sequence). CDR3 nucleotide sequence: TGTGCCTGGAGGTCCGGGATACTTACCCCTGGGGCCAACGTCCTGACTTTC. Translation: CAWRSGILTPGANVLTF.

This clonotype occurred a few times. Germline is not matched at one junction end, which may reflect a read error. The CDR3 reads CVSSAYNEQFF. In DNA, the CDR3 is TGTGTCAGCAGTGCCTACAATGAGCAGTTCTTC. V usage is TRBV28 and J usage is TRBJ2-1; D is ambiguous. The CDR3 is made up of 11 amino acids. Per the germline V gene, CDR1 is MDHEN and CDR2 is SYDVKM.

About this clonotype: The junction shows a germline mismatch at one end, possibly a read error. The chain links TRBV20-1 to TRBJ1-4, with D possibly being TRBD1 (6 bases). This CDR3 has 14 residues. Germline loops: CDR1 DFQATT, CDR2 SNEGSKA (reference sequence). The CDR3 DNA reads as TGCAGTGCTAAAACAGGGTCGTTAGGTGAAAAACGGTTTTTT. Its protein is CSAKTGSLGEKRFF.

This clonotype was seen just once. The chain carries TRBV5-1 and TRBJ2-1, with D possibly TRBD1 on 7 matching bases. This CDR3 contains 14 residues. The ends were cut back, 5 bases at V and 6 bases at J, with 15 bases in the middle. Germline-derived CDR1 and CDR2 are SGHRS and YFSETQ. CDR3 in amino acids: CASSVEGAVNEQFF. Here the CDR3 DNA reads TGCGCCAGCAGTGTGGAGGGGGCGGTCAATGAGCAGTTCTTC.

CDR3 in DNA: TGTGCCAGCAGCTTCGGACAGGGGCAAACCTACGAGCAGTACTTC. Translated, it gives CASSFGQGQTYEQYF. This chain connects TRBV7-9 to TRBJ2-7; the match to TRBD1 covers 9 bases. CDR1 and CDR2 (germline): SEHNR, FQNEAQ (reference sequence). The CDR3 extends over 15 amino acids. V shed 3 bases and J 2 bases; nucleotides not matched to a gene: 5.

This clonotype was counted between two and nine times. The chain is built from TRBV6-5 and TRBJ1-2, with D hard to call. Germline-derived CDR1 and CDR2 are MNHEY and SVGAGI. The V end lost 0 bases, the J end lost 3 bases, and 14 bases lay between the germline ends. The CDR3 consists of 16 residues. CDR3 in amino acids: CASSYSLEAPDYGYTF. The CDR3 coding sequence is TGTGCCAGCAGTTACTCTTTGGAGGCGCCGGACTATGGCTACACCTTC.

The chain employs TRBV19 and TRBJ1-1, with D possibly TRBD1 on 6 matching bases. In germline, CDR1 is LNHDA, CDR2 SQIVND (reference sequence). The CDR3 extends over 12 amino acids. Trimming pared 3 bases from V and 7 bases from J, leaving 9 bases between. The CDR3 region is CASSIGQREAFF. The CDR3 DNA sequence: TGTGCCAGTAGTATCGGACAGCGTGAAGCTTTCTTT.

This clonotype was seen only a few times. The V gene is TRBV28, the J gene TRBJ1-2; D gene ambiguous. Germline-derived CDR1 and CDR2 are MDHEN and SYDVKM. The V and J ends lost 0 bases and 7 bases respectively, with 15 bases between them. The length of the CDR3 is 15 residues. CDR3 bases: TGTGCCAGCAGTTTATGGTCTCACGGTGGTAGTGGCTACACCTTC. Translating gives CASSLWSHGGSGYTF.

V and J are TRBV29-1 and TRBJ2-3, with 11 bases identical to TRBD2. V lost 4 bases to trimming and J lost 1 base; unmatched junction nucleotides: 1. The CDR3 length is 14 residues. Germline CDR1 is SQVTM and CDR2 is ANQGSEA. CDR3 sequence reads: CSVVSGRGTDTQYF. In nucleotides, the CDR3 is TGCAGCGTTGTTAGCGGGAGGGGCACAGATACGCAGTATTTT.

This clonotype was found once. The rearrangement links TRBV30 to TRBJ1-2; D possibly corresponds to TRBD1 (5 bases). The CDR3 spans 14 residues. Germline V CDR1 and CDR2: GTSNPN, SVGIG (reference sequence). Trimming took off 2 bases at V and 3 bases at J, with 13 bases between the two ends. Written as DNA, the CDR3 is TGTGCCTGGAGTCAGCCGGGACCGCACTATGGCTACACCTTC. This codes for CAWSQPGPHYGYTF.

The chain joins TRBV20-1 to TRBJ2-5; D gene unclear. V was pared by 1 base and J by 1 base, with 10 bases between. The CDR3 is 14 amino acids. From germline, CDR1 is DFQATT and CDR2 SNEGSKA (reference sequence). The CDR3 region is CSARVSGLQETQYF. The CDR3 nucleotides read TGCAGTGCTAGAGTCTCGGGTCTCCAAGAGACCCAGTACTTC.

Here the CDR3 reads CASGHAKPGQRNQPQHF. The CDR3 region has the DNA TGTGCCAGCGGCCACGCGAAGCCGGGACAGCGCAATCAGCCCCAGCATTTT. The chain recombines TRBV28 with TRBJ1-5; 7 nucleotides align to TRBD1. The CDR3 runs to 17 residues. CDR1 and CDR2 from the germline V gene are MDHEN and SYDVKM. The ends lost 8 bases at V and 2 bases at J; junction bases unmatched: 15.

V usage is TRBV9 and J usage is TRBJ1-2; 7 nucleotides agree with TRBD1. The germline CDR1 and CDR2 sequences are SGDLS and YYNGEE. The junction had 7 bases not matched to a gene; V was cut back by 6 bases and J by 8 bases. The CDR3 has 12 amino acids. In DNA, the CDR3 is TGTGCCAGCACTTCGGGAGGGGGCGGCTACACCTTC. Translating gives CASTSGGGGYTF.

DNA of the CDR3: TGTGCCTGGAGTGTGTGGGGGCGTGGGACTGAAGCTTTCTTT. As protein: CAWSVWGRGTEAFF. The chain couples TRBV30 to TRBJ1-1; maybe TRBD1 (6 bases). The germline CDR1 and CDR2 sequences are GTSNPN and SVGIG (reference sequence). This CDR3 spans 14 amino acids. The germline V and J ends were trimmed by 0 bases and 5 bases, with 13 bases remaining between them.

The sample holds a few counts of this clonotype. V usage is TRBV7-2 and J usage is TRBJ2-1; TRBD2 agrees at 12 bases. V shed 5 bases and J 7 bases; nucleotides not matched to a gene: 9. Germline loops: CDR1 SGHTA, CDR2 FQGNSA. The CDR3 consists of 16 residues. In DNA form, the CDR3 reads TGTGCCAGCAGCCACGGGACTAGCGGGCCTAGGAATGAGCAGTTCTTC. Translated, it gives CASSHGTSGPRNEQFF.

This clonotype was recorded a few times. The chain has TRBV15 and TRBJ2-2; no clear D. This CDR3 region has 12 residues. From germline, CDR1 is LNHNV and CDR2 YYDKDF (reference sequence). Trimming stripped 0 bases from V and 8 bases from J, with 4 bases between. CDR3 sequence: CATSRDIGELFF. As DNA, the CDR3 is TGTGCCACCAGCAGAGATATAGGGGAGCTGTTTTTT.

Only a few counts were recorded for this clonotype. This rearrangement joins TRBV4-1 to TRBJ1-2, with D uncertain. CDR1 is MGHRA, CDR2 YSYEKL, per germline. Trimming left V 3 bases short and J 4 bases short, with 15 bases between. This CDR3 is built from 15 residues. DNA for the CDR3: TGCGCCAGCAGCCATGTGTCCGACCGGATCTATGGCTACACCTTC. The encoded protein is CASSHVSDRIYGYTF.

Many counts were recorded for this clonotype. In DNA form, the CDR3 reads TGCAGTGCTCCCCGGCAGGGGGCCTACGAGCAGTACTTC. It encodes CSAPRQGAYEQYF. This rearrangement joins TRBV20-1 to TRBJ2-7, with TRBD1 identical over 7 bases. V was clipped by 5 bases and J by 2 bases; unmatched bases: 6. In germline, CDR1 is DFQATT, CDR2 SNEGSKA (reference sequence). The CDR3 totals 13 residues.

On this clonotype itself: A much larger clone lies a single base off, so this may be a read error. The CDR3 spells CASSSLSTDMQYF. In DNA form, the CDR3 reads TGTGCCAGCAGTTCCTTAAGCACAGATATGCAGTATTTT. The chain is built from TRBV6-5 and TRBJ2-3; D is undetermined. The CDR3 covers 13 residues. Germline values: CDR1 MNHEY, CDR2 SVGAGI.

The chain has TRBV2 and TRBJ2-3, with TRBD2 as a possible D gene (6 bases). Between the trimmed V and J ends, which lost 6 bases and 6 bases, there was a span of 25 bases. Germline V gene data show CDR1 as SNHLY and CDR2 as FYNNEI. The CDR3 runs to 17 residues. The CDR3 reads CASSPFVGGSNRDTQYF. CDR3 DNA: TGTGCCAGCAGCCCCTTCGTGGGGGGATCCAATAGGGATACGCAGTATTTT.

This chain connects TRBV6-1 to TRBJ2-7; D unresolved. V gave up 4 bases and J gave up 7 bases, with 14 bases separating them. The germline gives CDR1 MNHNS, CDR2 SASEGT. The CDR3 runs to 13 residues. The CDR3 loop is CASSGVAPREQYF. The CDR3 DNA reads as TGTGCCAGCAGTGGCGTGGCTCCACGGGAGCAGTACTTC.

The chain recombines TRBV20-1 with TRBJ1-2, with TRBD1 matching over 7 bases. The V gene end was trimmed by 1 base and the J gene end by 3 bases; junction bases not matched to a gene: 8. Germline V gives CDR1 DFQATT, CDR2 SNEGSKA (reference sequence). The CDR3 covers 15 residues. CDR3 sequence (DNA): TGCAGTGCTAGAGCCACAAAGGGGGCCCACTATGGCTACACCTTC. This codes for CSARATKGAHYGYTF.

The CDR3 loop reads CASSVPGQHNEQFF. The DNA for the CDR3 is TGTGCCAGCAGCGTTCCGGGACAACACAATGAGCAGTTCTTC. The genes are TRBV9 and TRBJ2-1; tentatively, D is TRBD1 (6 bases). This CDR3 is 14 amino acids long. The V end lost 2 bases, the J end lost 5 bases, and 11 bases lay between the germline ends. Germline CDR1 reads SGDLS; CDR2 reads YYNGEE.

The V and J genes are TRBV27 and TRBJ2-1; D is tentatively TRBD1 or TRBD2 (5 bases each). CDR1 and CDR2 (germline): MNHEY, SMNVEV (reference sequence). The length of the CDR3 is 16 residues. Trimming took 5 bases from V and 5 from J, leaving 19 bases between them. The chain's CDR3 is CASSTIRDAYNNEQFF. The CDR3 DNA reads as TGTGCCAGCAGTACCATCCGGGACGCTTATAACAATGAGCAGTTCTTC.

In the case of this clonotype: A much larger clone lies a single base off, so this may be a read error. V and J are TRBV20-1 and TRBJ2-1; 11 bases map to TRBD2. The CDR3 is 15 amino acids. Germline CDR1 and CDR2: DFQATT and SNEGSKA (reference sequence). V was clipped by 4 bases and J by 5 bases; unmatched bases: 7. The CDR3 loop is CSATITSGGHNEQFF. The CDR3 nucleotides read TGCAGTGCTACCATAACTAGCGGGGGTCACAATGAGCAGTTCTTC.

This clonotype was picked up many times. The CDR3 reads CASSYRGGEQFF. Written as DNA, the CDR3 is TGTGCCAGCAGTTACCGGGGAGGTGAGCAGTTCTTC. This sequence joins TRBV6-6 and TRBJ2-1; D may be TRBD2 (6 bases). The ends were cut back, 2 bases at V and 9 bases at J, with 8 bases in the middle. The CDR3 totals 12 residues. Germline V gene data show CDR1 as MNHNY and CDR2 as SVGAGI (reference sequence).

This chain links TRBV29-1 with TRBJ1-4; the D is unclear. Germline CDR1 SQVTM, CDR2 ANQGSEA. CDR3 size: 13 residues. Trimming stripped 4 bases from V and 7 bases from J, with 13 bases between. The CDR3 coding sequence is TGCAGCGTTGTTGGGAGATCTTCTGAAAAACTGTTTTTT. Residues: CSVVGRSSEKLFF.

The chain recombines TRBV2 with TRBJ2-1, with D possibly being TRBD2 (5 bases). Trimming took 8 bases from V and 2 from J, leaving 10 bases between them. This CDR3 region has 13 residues. Germline V gene sequence: CDR1 SNHLY, CDR2 FYNNEI. The CDR3, as DNA: TGTGCCAGCCAACTAGTGACCTACAATGAGCAGTTCTTC. Protein: CASQLVTYNEQFF. Complete variable domain (other parts from reference TRBV2 and TRBJ2-1): EPEVTQTPSHQVTQMGQEVILRCVPISNHLYFYWYRQILGQKVEFLVSFYNNEISEKSEIFDDQFSVERPDGSNFTLKIRSTKLEDSAMYFCASQLVTYNEQFFGPGTRLTVL.